Listed below are T cell receptor beta chains from one sample, sequenced in a study of cytomegalovirus exposure and HLA in healthy donors. Repertoires were generated with immunoSEQ multiplex PCR, while TCRdb's copy carries only in-frame clones and drops some. Counted here are 150,000 to 200,000 clones, 70% to 80% occurring once; the ten biggest clones make up approximately 2.1%. Material for sequencing was PBMCs. The receptors come from a woman aged 50 to 60 in good health and CMV-seronegative. CDR3s include the opening cysteine and the closing phenylalanine or tryptophan. Each record gives: clone size, J gene, V gene, D gene, CDR3 protein, CDR3 DNA. The D gene is left open where the match is weak. Clone size appears in some rows only: once, few, many, or a class for an expanded clone.

- | TRBJ2-3 | TRBV5-1 | TRBD2 | CASSLTSGADTQYF | TGCGCCAGCAGCTTGACTAGCGGGGCAGATACGCAGTATTTT
- | TRBJ1-2 | TRBV5-1 | - | CASSLGTANYGYTF | TGCGCCAGCAGCTTGGGGACAGCCAACTATGGCTACACCTTC
- | TRBJ2-5 | TRBV7-2 | TRBD1 | CASSRTGASVPETQYF | TGTGCCAGCAGCCGGACAGGGGCCTCCGTCCCAGAGACCCAGTACTTC
- | TRBJ2-7 | TRBV18 | - | CASSPRETGYEQYF | TGTGCCAGCTCACCACGGGAGACTGGCTACGAGCAGTACTTC
- | TRBJ1-4 | TRBV6-5 | TRBD1 | CASRLDRGGTEKLFF | TGTGCCAGCAGACTCGACAGGGGTGGTACGGAAAAACTGTTTTTT
once | TRBJ2-1 | TRBV9 | TRBD1 | CASSVDWAGTGSLFF | TGTGCCAGCAGCGTAGACTGGGCCGGGACAGGGAGTCTGTTCTTC
- | TRBJ1-2 | TRBV29-1 | - | CSVEAQTNYGYTF | TGCAGCGTGGAGGCACAGACTAACTATGGCTACACCTTC
- | TRBJ1-5 | TRBV30 | - | CAWSKGDQQPQHF | TGTGCCTGGAGTAAAGGGGATCAGCAGCCCCAGCATTTT
- | TRBJ2-7 | TRBV20-1 | - | CSAIRDYEQYF | TGCAGTGCCATAAGGGACTACGAGCAGTACTTC
- | TRBJ1-1 | TRBV18 | - | CASSLTRSTEAFF | TGTGCCAGCTCCTTAACACGCTCCACTGAAGCTTTCTTT
- | TRBJ2-7 | TRBV18 | TRBD2 | CASSRASGSYEQYF | TGTGCCAGCTCACGGGCCAGCGGGAGCTACGAGCAGTACTTC
- | TRBJ1-6 | TRBV4-3 | - | CASSQEEGFLGYSPLHF | TGCGCCAGCAGCCAAGAGGAGGGCTTTTTAGGTTATTCACCCCTCCACTTT
- | TRBJ2-3 | TRBV4-3 | TRBD2 | CASSPASGVRGDTQYF | TGCGCCAGCAGCCCGGCTAGCGGGGTTCGTGGAGATACGCAGTATTTT
- | TRBJ2-5 | TRBV5-4 | TRBD2 | CASSLGLAGGGETQYF | TGTGCCAGCAGCTTGGGACTAGCGGGAGGGGGAGAGACCCAGTACTTC
- | TRBJ2-7 | TRBV27 | - | CASSMTSSYEQYF | TGTGCCAGCAGTATGACTAGCTCCTACGAGCAGTACTTC
- | TRBJ2-7 | TRBV14 | - | CASSLFSYEQYF | TGTGCCAGCAGCCTCTTTTCCTACGAGCAGTACTTC
- | TRBJ2-1 | TRBV4-3 | TRBD1 | CASSTSTGGLGNEQFF | TGCGCCAGCAGCACATCGACAGGGGGTTTAGGGAATGAGCAGTTCTTC
few | TRBJ2-1 | TRBV15 | TRBD1 | CATSQSRGRLGNEQFF | TGTGCCACCAGCCAAAGCAGGGGGCGCCTGGGGAATGAGCAGTTCTTC
- | TRBJ2-3 | TRBV28 | TRBD2 | CASSPGGRGTDTQYF | TGTGCCAGCAGTCCGGGCGGGAGGGGCACAGATACGCAGTATTTT
once | TRBJ2-7 | TRBV6-5 | TRBD2 | CASSYESSGSYEQYF | TGTGCCAGCAGTTACGAGTCTAGCGGTTCCTACGAGCAGTACTTC
- | TRBJ2-7 | TRBV21-1 | - | CASSTSGRAYEQYF | TGTGCCAGCAGCACTAGCGGGAGGGCCTACGAGCAGTACTTC
- | TRBJ2-7 | TRBV5-4 | TRBD1 | CASSFGGQGISYEQYF | TGTGCCAGCAGCTTTGGTGGACAGGGGATCTCCTACGAGCAGTACTTC
- | TRBJ1-4 | TRBV7-8 | TRBD1 | CASSPGGRGREKLFF | TGTGCCAGCAGCCCAGGGGGCAGGGGGCGCGAAAAACTGTTTTTT
- | TRBJ2-5 | TRBV15 | TRBD2 | CATSSWSGGKQETQYF | TGTGCCACCAGCAGTTGGAGCGGGGGGAAGCAAGAGACCCAGTACTTC
- | TRBJ1-1 | TRBV5-1 | - | CASTLTSRNRNTEAFF | TGCGCCAGCACCCTTACCAGCAGGAACAGGAACACTGAAGCTTTCTTT
- | TRBJ2-7 | TRBV28 | TRBD2 | CASSTPGLSYEQYF | TGTGCCAGCAGTACTCCGGGACTAAGCTACGAGCAGTACTTC
- | TRBJ1-1 | TRBV19 | - | CASTILGENTEAFF | TGTGCCAGTACCATCCTCGGGGAGAACACTGAAGCTTTCTTT
once | TRBJ2-1 | TRBV29-1 | TRBD2 | CSVSTSGGSYNEQFF | TGCAGCGTCTCGACTAGCGGGGGTTCCTACAATGAGCAGTTCTTC
- | TRBJ2-7 | TRBV28 | - | CASSLDFLGRTNSYEQYF | TGTGCCAGCAGTTTAGATTTTTTGGGGCGGACCAACTCCTACGAGCAGTACTTC
- | TRBJ1-5 | TRBV19 | TRBD1 | CASSHEGQGNQPQHF | TGTGCCAGTAGTCATGAAGGACAGGGCAATCAGCCCCAGCATTTT
- | TRBJ2-1 | TRBV19 | - | CASRNGLEYNEQFF | TGTGCCAGTAGGAACGGACTGGAGTACAATGAGCAGTTCTTC
- | TRBJ2-7 | TRBV2 | TRBD2 | CASRERTSGGTEQYF | TGTGCCAGCAGGGAGAGGACTAGCGGGGGAACCGAGCAGTACTTC
- | TRBJ2-3 | TRBV7-8 | - | CASRPQTGDTQYF | TGTGCCAGCAGGCCCCAGACTGGAGATACGCAGTATTTT
- | TRBJ1-5 | TRBV30 | - | CAWSVGKFGGQPQHF | TGTGCCTGGAGTGTTGGGAAATTCGGGGGTCAGCCCCAGCATTTT
- | TRBJ2-2 | TRBV11-2 | TRBD1 | CASSLSFPRGLGHTGELFF | TGTGCCAGCAGCTTGAGTTTTCCCAGGGGGCTGGGACACACCGGGGAGCTGTTTTTT
- | TRBJ2-3 | TRBV18 | - | CASSPLARLADTQYF | TGTGCCAGCTCACCACTAGCGAGGTTAGCAGATACGCAGTATTTT
few | TRBJ2-7 | TRBV6-1 | TRBD1 | CASSLLGQGLREQYF | TGTGCCAGCAGTCTCCTCGGACAGGGGTTGAGGGAGCAGTACTTC
- | TRBJ1-5 | TRBV19 | TRBD1 | CASSIGRGRDQPQHF | TGTGCCAGTAGTATTGGCAGGGGGCGCGATCAGCCCCAGCATTTT
- | TRBJ2-3 | TRBV9 | TRBD2 | CASSVVASGKATDTQYF | TGTGCCAGCAGCGTAGTGGCTAGCGGGAAAGCCACAGATACGCAGTATTTT
- | TRBJ2-3 | TRBV27 | - | CASSGPLSFPYF | TGTGCCAGCAGTGGGCCACTTTCCTTTCCGTATTTT
- | TRBJ1-1 | TRBV10-1 | - | CASSEMVGSEAFF | TGCGCCAGCAGTGAAATGGTCGGGAGTGAAGCTTTCTTT
- | TRBJ2-1 | TRBV6-5 | TRBD1 | CASSYSGTDTYNEQFF | TGTGCCAGCAGTTACTCCGGGACAGATACTTACAATGAGCAGTTCTTC
few | TRBJ2-2 | TRBV11-1 | TRBD2 | CASSLVAGAGELFF | TGTGCCAGCAGCTTAGTTGCGGGAGCCGGGGAGCTGTTTTTT
- | TRBJ2-7 | TRBV10-3 | TRBD2 | CAIRWAVGEGEQYF | TGTGCCATCAGGTGGGCCGTGGGGGAGGGCGAGCAGTACTTC
- | TRBJ2-6 | TRBV4-2 | - | CASSPEGTAVANVLTF | TGTGCCAGCAGCCCGGAGGGGACAGCGGTTGCCAACGTCCTGACTTTC
- | TRBJ1-6 | TRBV15 | - | CATSRDPAGYNSPLHF | TGTGCCACCAGCAGAGATCCGGCAGGATATAATTCACCCCTCCACTTT
- | TRBJ1-5 | TRBV19 | TRBD1 | CASSSGTDYQPQHF | TGTGCCAGTAGTTCCGGGACAGATTATCAGCCCCAGCATTTT
- | TRBJ1-1 | TRBV11-2 | - | CASSSQRGGTEAFF | TGTGCCAGCAGCTCCCAACGGGGGGGCACTGAAGCTTTCTTT
- | TRBJ1-1 | TRBV5-1 | - | CASRGGTMNTEAFF | TGCGCCAGCAGGGGGGGGACAATGAACACTGAAGCTTTCTTT
- | TRBJ2-1 | TRBV6-5 | - | CATGEDEQFF | TGTGCCACCGGGGAGGATGAGCAGTTCTTC
- | TRBJ2-7 | TRBV5-4 | TRBD1 | CASSFGAGTGGGEQYF | TGTGCCAGCAGCTTTGGAGCCGGGACAGGGGGAGGCGAGCAGTACTTC
- | TRBJ2-7 | TRBV19 | TRBD1 | CASAGTGGSYEQYF | TGTGCCAGCGCCGGGACAGGGGGCTCCTACGAGCAGTACTTC
- | TRBJ2-7 | TRBV9 | TRBD2 | CASSVPASGDPGQYF | TGTGCCAGCAGCGTTCCGGCTAGCGGGGATCCTGGGCAGTACTTC
- | TRBJ2-7 | TRBV27 | TRBD2 | CASSLVAGSSYEQYF | TGTGCCAGCAGTTTAGTAGCGGGGAGCTCCTACGAGCAGTACTTC
- | TRBJ1-2 | TRBV28 | TRBD1 | CAIQGAARYGYTF | TGTGCCATACAGGGGGCGGCTCGCTATGGCTACACCTTC